The T cell receptor beta chain under discussion was sequenced for a study of T cells in Graves' hyperthyroidism and ophthalmopathy. Between the trimmed V and J ends, which lost 1 base and 5 bases, there was a span of 4 bases. This CDR3 is 12 amino acids long. Germline V CDR1 and CDR2: SGHAT, FQNNGV. This clonotype was found many times. Amplification yielded TCR beta CDR3 regions, with RNA transcripts as the source. A first-round RT-PCR of the TCR CDR3 used the HTBI primer set. TCRdb used MiXCR to reprocess the multiplex PCR reads, holding one entry per CDR3 protein. The data contain 500,000 to 750,000 distinct CDR3 sequences, over 12% of them seen just once; the ten biggest clones take up roughly 7.1%.

The chain joins TRBV11-2 to TRBJ2-3; no clear D gene. Sequencing was carried out using blood. The TCR originated in a woman between 18 and 29 years old with Graves' ophthalmopathy. CDR3 bases: TGTGCCAGCAGCTTAGGCGGAGATACGCAGTATTTT. Translated: CASSLGGDTQYF.